This T cell receptor beta chain was sequenced in a study of breast tumors, draining lymph nodes, adjacent tissues. This clonotype occurred many times. Its cognate antigen is unknown. TCRdb passed the multiplex PCR reads through MiXCR, listing each CDR3 protein once. The sample lists around 25,000 distinct CDR3 sequences, 23% occurring once. Findings and limits, study-wide: Most tumor T cells seemingly derive from lymph node, then expand in tumor. Compared with basal-like, luminal-like tumors shared significantly more repertoire with nontumor tissue. Tumor T cell lymph node origin was a supported hypothesis, not proven.

Sequenced input: breast tumor tissue. The sequence came from a female donor with breast cancer. Some clones in this sample may be carry-over from other donors' samples.

In nucleotides, the CDR3 is TGTGCCAGCAGTGTGGCGGGACAGGGGAAGTACGAGCAGTACTTC. Its translation is CASSVAGQGKYEQYF. The rearrangement uses TRBV28 and TRBJ2-7; 10 nucleotides line up with TRBD1. CDR3 length: 15 amino acids. V lost 5 bases, J lost 4 bases, and 8 bases stayed unmatched. Germline V gene data show CDR1 as MDHEN and CDR2 as SYDVKM. The full variable domain, with the rest looked up from reference TRBV28 and TRBJ2-7, is DVKVTQSSRYLVKRTGEKVFLECVQDMDHENMFWYRQDPGLGLRLIYFSYDVKMKEKGDIPEGYSVSREKKERFSLILESASTNQTSMYLCASSVAGQGKYEQYFGPGTRLTVT.